This T cell receptor beta chain derives from a study of patients and donors after allogeneic stem cell transplantation. Germline V gives CDR1 LGHNA, CDR2 YSLEER. This CDR3 region has 14 residues. Deletions cut 4 bases from V and 3 bases from J, with 13 bases between. TCRdb itself ran the RT-PCR reads through MiXCR, one entry per CDR3 protein. The sample lists more than 850,000 distinct CDR3 sequences; more than 15% were seen once. The sequence was obtained from a human donor who was either an allogeneic HSCT recipient or a stem cell or donor lymphocyte infusion donor (not recorded which). It is not recorded whose cells these are; they may come from a transplant donor. Material: blood, either unsorted or a sorted T cell fraction (not recorded which). The chain is built from TRBV4-3 and TRBJ2-7, with D uncertain. CDR3 region: CASSPYRTGYEQYF. The CDR3 nucleotides are TGCGCCAGCAGCCCCTACCGAACGGGCTACGAGCAGTACTTC.